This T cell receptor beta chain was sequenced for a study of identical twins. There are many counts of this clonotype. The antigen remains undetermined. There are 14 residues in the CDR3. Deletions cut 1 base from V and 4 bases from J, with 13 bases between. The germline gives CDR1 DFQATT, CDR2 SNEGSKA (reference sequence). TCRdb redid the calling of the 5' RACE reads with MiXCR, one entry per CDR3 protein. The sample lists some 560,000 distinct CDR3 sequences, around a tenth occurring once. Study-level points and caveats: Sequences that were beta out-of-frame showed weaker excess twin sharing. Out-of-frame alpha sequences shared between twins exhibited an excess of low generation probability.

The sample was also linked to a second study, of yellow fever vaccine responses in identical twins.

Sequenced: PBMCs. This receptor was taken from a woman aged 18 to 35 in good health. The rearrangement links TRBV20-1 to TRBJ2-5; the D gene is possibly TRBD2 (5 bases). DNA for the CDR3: TGCAGTGCTAGAGTTGAAGGGAGAGGAGAGACCCAGTACTTC. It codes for CSARVEGRGETQYF.